Following are 22 T cell receptor beta chains from one sample sequenced in a study of cytomegalovirus exposure and HLA in healthy donors. In the PCR, 60 Vbeta and 13 Jbeta primers were used. Produced via immunoSEQ multiplex PCR; TCRdb's table is partial and in-frame only. The sample holds 120,000 to 150,000 clones, roughly four fifths seen once. The sample comprised PBMCs. These receptors all come from a woman in her fifties or sixties in good health and CMV-seronegative.

The J gene is TRBJ1-6, the V gene TRBV28, with D possibly TRBD1 on 6 matching bases. The CDR3 is made up of 14 amino acids. Germline CDR1 is MDHEN and CDR2 is SYDVKM. V dropped 6 bases and J dropped 10 bases, with 16 bases sitting between them. DNA for the CDR3: TGTGCCAGCAGCCCACAGGGTGTCGGGTCACCCCTCCACTTT. Protein: CASSPQGVGSPLHF.

This clone was counted a few times. J is TRBJ2-3 and V is TRBV7-2, with TRBD1 matching 7 bases. Trimming removed 1 base from V and 0 bases from J; junction bases left unmatched: 4. CDR3 length: 16 residues. Germline V gene data show CDR1 as SGHTA and CDR2 as FQGNSA. The CDR3: CASSLVMTGSTDTQYF. The CDR3 coding sequence is TGTGCCAGCAGCTTAGTGATGACAGGGAGCACAGATACGCAGTATTTT.

V and J are TRBV5-1 and TRBJ2-7, with 12 bases lining up with TRBD2. CDR3 size: 14 residues. V gave up 4 bases and J gave up 4 bases; unmatched junction bases: 3. CDR1 is SGHRS and CDR2 is YFSETQ in the germline V gene. The CDR3 DNA reads as TGCGCCAGCAGCCCGGGGACTAGCGGGTACGAGCAGTACTTC. The encoded protein is CASSPGTSGYEQYF.

This clone was seen a single time. The chain joins TRBV5-8 to TRBJ1-5, with 10 bases fitting TRBD1. The ends lost 4 bases at V and 7 bases at J; junction bases unmatched: 14. The CDR3 is 17 amino acids. The germline V gene encodes CDR1 SGHTS and CDR2 YDEGEE. In nucleotides, the CDR3 is TGTGCCAGCAGCCCAGGACAGGGGGAAGGTTTTGGCCAGCCCCAGCATTTT. Amino acid sequence: CASSPGQGEGFGQPQHF.

The gene calls are TRBV10-3 and TRBJ2-7; D is possibly TRBD2 (5 bases). CDR3 length: 14 amino acids. Germline CDR1 reads ENHRY; CDR2 reads SYGVKD. V lost 4 bases to trimming and J lost 7 bases, with 17 bases between them. The CDR3, as DNA: TGTGCCATCAGTGCCCGGGATGCGGGTCGGGAGCAGTACTTC. Its protein is CAISARDAGREQYF.

The V and J genes are TRBV28 and TRBJ1-2; D is uncertain. The CDR3 length is 12 residues. Germline V gene sequence: CDR1 MDHEN, CDR2 SYDVKM. Trimming removed 7 bases at V and 11 bases at J, with 17 bases between. The CDR3 region is CASTSGASGYTF. The CDR3 DNA follows: TGTGCCAGCACCTCCGGCGCATCGGGGTACACCTTC.

This clone showed up just a few times. V is TRBV7-6 and J is TRBJ2-1, with TRBD1 identical over 9 bases. The CDR3 runs to 15 residues. The germline CDR1 and CDR2 sequences are SGHVS and FNYEAQ. V gave up 7 bases and J gave up 8 bases; unmatched junction bases: 12. DNA of the CDR3: TGTGCCAGCATCTCAAGGACAGGGGTAGTGGATGAGCAGTTCTTC. Translation gives CASISRTGVVDEQFF.

This rearrangement joins TRBV6-1 to TRBJ1-5; D is undetermined. Per germline, CDR1 MNHNS and CDR2 SASEGT. V shed 3 bases and J shed 7 bases, with 10 bases lying between them. The CDR3 has 13 amino acids. CDR3 bases: TGTGCCAGCAGTGATCAGGAGGGACAGCCCCAGCATTTT. As protein: CASSDQEGQPQHF.

Turning to this clone: Other DNA variants within this sample encode the same CDR3. The genes are TRBV4-1 and TRBJ1-1; D gene uncertain. The CDR3 extends over 17 amino acids. The germline gives CDR1 MGHRA, CDR2 YSYEKL. Trimming took 0 bases from V and 4 from J, leaving 18 bases between them. The CDR3 here is CASSQDRGSIRPTEAFF. For the CDR3, the DNA is TGCGCCAGCAGCCAAGATCGAGGGTCTATTCGTCCCACTGAAGCTTTCTTT.

In its sample, this clone was seen once. It is unclear where the CDR3 begins or ends on the DNA, so no DNA is shown, and the CDR3 is as TCRdb lists it. The J gene is TRBJ1-1, the V gene TRBV6-5. Germline CDR1 MNHEY, CDR2 SVGAGI. The CDR3 totals 12 residues, both ends included. Here the CDR3 reads CASSTSGTEAFF.

This clone was counted a few times. The chain employs TRBV27 and TRBJ2-7; maybe TRBD2 (5 bases). CDR3 size: 13 residues. Germline V gives CDR1 MNHEY, CDR2 SMNVEV (reference sequence). V was trimmed by 5 bases and J by 3 bases, leaving 11 bases between them. As DNA, the CDR3 is TGTGCCAGCAGTACGGGGTCCTTCTACGAGCAGTACTTC. Its protein is CASSTGSFYEQYF.

The rearrangement joins TRBV27 to TRBJ2-5; D remains unclear. CDR1 and CDR2 from the germline V gene are MNHEY and SMNVEV (reference sequence). The germline V and J ends were trimmed by 0 bases and 5 bases, with 10 bases remaining between them. This CDR3 is built from 14 residues. CDR3 in amino acids: CASSLSSDFETQYF. CDR3 coding DNA: TGTGCCAGCAGTTTATCGAGCGATTTCGAGACCCAGTACTTC.

In DNA, the CDR3 is TGCGCCAGCAGCTTGGGTGGCAATACGCAGTATTTT. It translates to CASSLGGNTQYF. The rearrangement joins TRBV5-1 to TRBJ2-3; D is ambiguous. V lost 0 bases to trimming and J lost 7 bases, with 6 bases between them. There are 12 residues in the CDR3. The V gene's germline CDR1 is SGHRS and CDR2 YFSETQ.

This chain joins TRBV4-1 and TRBJ2-3; 8 nucleotides match TRBD2. This CDR3 is built from 15 residues. V shed 3 bases, J shed 5 bases, and the junction held 7 bases outside the gene matches. The germline CDR1 and CDR2 sequences are MGHRA and YSYEKL. In DNA form, the CDR3 reads TGCGCCAGCAGCCAGCCCGGGAGGGCAATAGATACGCAGTATTTT. Translation: CASSQPGRAIDTQYF.

This chain joins TRBV2 and TRBJ1-6; possibly TRBD1 for D (5 bases). CDR3 size: 13 residues. Trimming took 6 bases from V and 7 from J, leaving 10 bases between them. Germline values: CDR1 SNHLY, CDR2 FYNNEI. CDR3 DNA sequence: TGTGCCAGCAGGGGGCTCTGGAATTCACCCCTCCACTTT. This gives the protein CASRGLWNSPLHF.

In the case of this clone: One end of the junction fails to match germline, which may point to a read error. Additional DNA sequences in this sample encode the identical CDR3. The chain employs TRBV7-8 and TRBJ1-4; the D gene is possibly TRBD1 (5 bases). CDR3 length equals 14 residues. Germline lookup yields CDR1 SGHVS and CDR2 FQNEAQ. The CDR3 region has the DNA TGTGCCAGCAGCCTTGGGGCCCTCAATGAGAAACTGTTTTTT. Translated: CASSLGALNEKLFF.

The chain has TRBV6-6 and TRBJ1-2; TRBD1 is a possible D gene (6 bases). Germline-derived CDR1 and CDR2 are MNHNY and SVGAGI (reference sequence). The CDR3 contains 13 residues. The ends were cut back, 2 bases at V and 6 bases at J, with 10 bases in the middle. CDR3 coding DNA: TGTGCCAGCAGTTACAGACAGGTCGATGGCTACACCTTC. Residues: CASSYRQVDGYTF.

In its sample, this clone was seen a few times. The chain links TRBV10-2 to TRBJ2-2, with D possibly being TRBD1 (6 bases). In germline, CDR1 is WSHSY, CDR2 SAAADI. V was shortened by 2 bases and J by 4 bases, with 14 bases between the two germline ends. The CDR3 runs 16 residues. The CDR3 DNA follows: TGCGCCAGCAGTGAGCCTGGAGACAGGAGCACCGGGGAGCTGTTTTTT. Protein: CASSEPGDRSTGELFF.

The chain combines TRBV5-6 with TRBJ1-1; possibly TRBD1 for D (5 bases). Germline CDR1 and CDR2: SGHDT and YYEEEE. The CDR3 runs to 17 residues. Trimming cost V 4 bases and J 1 base, with 20 bases left between them. The CDR3 protein is CASSLGPAGHANTEAFF. CDR3 coding DNA: TGTGCCAGCAGCCTAGGACCCGCCGGACACGCGAACACTGAAGCTTTCTTT.

This chain joins TRBV7-8 and TRBJ2-1; 9 bases map to TRBD2. Germline CDR1 is SGHVS and CDR2 is FQNEAQ. This CDR3 is built from 15 residues. V was clipped by 3 bases and J by 3 bases; unmatched bases: 3. The CDR3 coding sequence is TGTGCCAGCAGCTTGAGTAGCGGGGGCTACAATGAGCAGTTCTTC. Its protein product is CASSLSSGGYNEQFF. The variable domain in full, completed from reference TRBV7-8 and TRBJ2-1, reads GAGVSQSPRYKVAKRGQDVALRCDPISGHVSLFWYQQALGQGPEFLTYFQNEAQLDKSGLPSDRFFAERPEGSVSTLKIQRTQQEDSAVYLCASSLSSGGYNEQFFGPGTRLTVL.

The rearrangement uses TRBV2 and TRBJ1-2, with D possibly matching TRBD1 (5 bases). The CDR3 runs to 14 residues. The V end was cut by 7 bases, the J end by 4 bases, with 16 bases between. The germline CDR1 and CDR2 sequences are SNHLY and FYNNEI. The CDR3 loop is CASTSGIQFYGYTF. In DNA, the CDR3 is TGTGCCAGCACTTCAGGGATTCAATTCTATGGCTACACCTTC.

The chain carries TRBV28 and TRBJ1-2, with D perhaps TRBD1 (5 bases). Trimming shortened V by 8 bases and J by 9 bases, and 13 bases separated the two germline ends. The germline gives CDR1 MDHEN, CDR2 SYDVKM. There are 11 residues in the CDR3. The CDR3 loop reads CASSQGCSYTF. CDR3 nucleotide sequence: TGTGCCAGCTCTCAGGGCTGTAGCTACACCTTC.